This TCR beta chain was recovered during a study of blood T cell repertoires in COVID-19 (dated by TCRdb to between 2020 and 2021). Broadly, across the study: Collaborator samples came from the United States, Italy and Spain and covered acute and convalescent phases of COVID-19. The sample metadata nearly always contained a de-identified subject ID, COVID-19 status, age in years and sex. The samples were drawn from the first 160 participants of the ongoing ImmuneRACE study and from 1,254 subjects provided by 6 global collaborators. The dataset comprised deeply sampled blood TCRbeta repertoires from subjects exposed to, actively infected with, or recovered from COVID-19. The material from the prospective study consisted of cDNA or gDNA derived from T cells, B-cell-depleted T cells, or PBMCs. The repertoires were released in a freely available public database intended as a resource for research on the immune response to SARS-CoV-2. Where HLA class I and class II types were available, the types were taken from metadata supplied by the sample provider, not from assay-based typing. The paper's findings and limits, for the study overall: The quantity of clinical and demographic metadata differed by source and by participant and was supplied without curation.

One collaborating source in Seattle enrolled patients during active infection and followed them longitudinally through the course of disease. Collaborating institutions collected whole blood in K2EDTA tubes following their own protocols. For TCRbeta analysis, collaborators shipped samples as frozen whole blood, isolated PBMCs, or DNA extracted from either of those sample types. The immunoSEQ Assay, a bias-controlled multiplex PCR, was used to amplify TCRbeta CDR3 regions from genomic DNA. In the original analysis: The number of nucleated cells in each sample was estimated from the amplification of reference gene primers within the assay. Sequence reads were collapsed and filtered to measure the absolute abundance of every unique TCRbeta CDR3 rearrangement. For each sample, productive Simpson clonality was calculated by taking the square root of Simpson's diversity index across productive rearrangements. What TCRdb holds here is the immuneACCESS table cut down to in-frame rearrangements. Part of the clones is not present; checked against another copy, under half of the missing clones reflect an unresolved V gene, and the others are unexplained. Clone size and V and J calls were adopted from that table, with D and trimming inferred from the DNA. The sample contains 250,000 to 300,000 clones, approximately 89% of them found a single time. Clones ranked in the top ten supply more than 8.5% of the sample.

This clone was detected once. The antigen this receptor binds is unknown. Per-base qualities were not stored, and no clone one base away is much larger. The receptor comes from a woman aged 70-85 years with COVID-19, enrolled during active disease. The specimen was peripheral blood.

In nucleotides, the sequence is TGTGCCAGCAGCGTAGACGCGGGGGATTGGGGTTCCTACGAGCAGTACTTC. The resulting protein is CASSVDAGDWGSYEQYF. Recombination joined TRBV9 with TRBJ2-7; 7 nucleotides in the junction match TRBD2. V ends up 0 bases short and J 1 base short, with an unmatched junction base count of 10. The germline V gene yields SGDLS for CDR1 and YYNGEE for CDR2. The cysteine opens and the phenylalanine closes a CDR3 of 17 amino acids. The CDR3 DNA has 51 bases and is translated from base 1.